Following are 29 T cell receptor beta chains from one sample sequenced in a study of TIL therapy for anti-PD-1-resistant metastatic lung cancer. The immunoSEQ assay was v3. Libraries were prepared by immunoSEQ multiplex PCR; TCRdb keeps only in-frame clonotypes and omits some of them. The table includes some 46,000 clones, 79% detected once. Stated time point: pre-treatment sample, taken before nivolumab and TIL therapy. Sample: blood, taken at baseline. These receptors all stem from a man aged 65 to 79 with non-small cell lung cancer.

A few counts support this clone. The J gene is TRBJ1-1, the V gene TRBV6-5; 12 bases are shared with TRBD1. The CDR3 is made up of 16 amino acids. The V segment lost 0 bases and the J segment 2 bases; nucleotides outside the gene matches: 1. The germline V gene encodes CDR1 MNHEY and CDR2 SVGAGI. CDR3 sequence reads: CASSYSGTGGNTEAFF. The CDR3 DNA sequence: TGTGCCAGCAGTTACTCAGGGACAGGGGGCAACACTGAAGCTTTCTTT.

CDR3 coding DNA: TGTGCCAGCAGCGAGCGCGAGCAGTACTTC. Residues: CASSEREQYF. V usage is TRBV9 and J usage is TRBJ2-7; D not certain. V lost 3 bases and J 6 bases, leaving 4 bases between the germline ends. The germline V gene encodes CDR1 SGDLS and CDR2 YYNGEE. This CDR3 spans 10 amino acids. The variable domain in full, with the rest retrieved from reference TRBV9 and TRBJ2-7, is DSGVTQTPKHLITATGQRVTLRCSPRSGDLSVYWYQQSLDQGLQFLIQYYNGEERAKGNILERFSAQQFPDLHSELNLSSLELGDSALYFCASSEREQYFGPGTRLTVT.

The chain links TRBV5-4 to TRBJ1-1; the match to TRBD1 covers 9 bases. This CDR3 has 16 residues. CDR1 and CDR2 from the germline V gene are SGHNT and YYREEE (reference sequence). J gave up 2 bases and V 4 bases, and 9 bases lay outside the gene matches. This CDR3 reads CASSLPQGAINTEAFF. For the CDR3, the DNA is TGTGCCAGCAGCCTCCCACAGGGGGCCATCAACACTGAAGCTTTCTTT.

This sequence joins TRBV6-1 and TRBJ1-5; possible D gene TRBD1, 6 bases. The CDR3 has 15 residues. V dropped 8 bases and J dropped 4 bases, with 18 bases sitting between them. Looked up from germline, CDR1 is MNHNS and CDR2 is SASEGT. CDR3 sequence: CASYNTGQINQPQHF. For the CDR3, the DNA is TGTGCCAGCTATAACACGGGACAAATTAATCAGCCCCAGCATTTT.

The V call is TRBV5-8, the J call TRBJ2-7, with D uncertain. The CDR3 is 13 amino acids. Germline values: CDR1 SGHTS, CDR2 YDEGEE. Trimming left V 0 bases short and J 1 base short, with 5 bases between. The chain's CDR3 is CASSLGQSYEQYF. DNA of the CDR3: TGTGCCAGCAGCTTGGGCCAGTCCTACGAGCAGTACTTC. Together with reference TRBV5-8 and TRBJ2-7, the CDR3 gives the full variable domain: EAGVTQSPTHLIKTRGQQATLRCSPISGHTSVYWYQQALGLGLQFLLWYDEGEERNRGNFPPRFSGRQFPNYSSELNVNALELEDSALYLCASSLGQSYEQYFGPGTRLTVT.

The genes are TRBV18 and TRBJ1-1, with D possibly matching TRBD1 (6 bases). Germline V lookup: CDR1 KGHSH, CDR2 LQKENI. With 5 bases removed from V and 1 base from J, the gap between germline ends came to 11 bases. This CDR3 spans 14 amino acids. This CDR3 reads CASSSGARNTEAFF. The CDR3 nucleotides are TGTGCCAGCTCATCGGGGGCTCGGAACACTGAAGCTTTCTTT.

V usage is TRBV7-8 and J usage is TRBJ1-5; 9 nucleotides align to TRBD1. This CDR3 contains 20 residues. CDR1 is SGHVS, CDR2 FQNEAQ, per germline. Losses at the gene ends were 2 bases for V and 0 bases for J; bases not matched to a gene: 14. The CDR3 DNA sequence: TGTGCCAGCAGCTTAAAGGGGGGACAGGGCCCCCCGTATAGCAATCAGCCCCAGCATTTT. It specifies CASSLKGGQGPPYSNQPQHF.

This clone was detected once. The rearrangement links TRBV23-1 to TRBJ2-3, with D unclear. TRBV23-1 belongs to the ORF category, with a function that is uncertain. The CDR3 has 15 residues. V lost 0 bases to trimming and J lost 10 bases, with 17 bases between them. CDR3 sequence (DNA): TGCGCCAGCAGTCAATCTAGAACCCGAGCGATCGCGCAGTATTTT. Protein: CASSQSRTRAIAQYF.

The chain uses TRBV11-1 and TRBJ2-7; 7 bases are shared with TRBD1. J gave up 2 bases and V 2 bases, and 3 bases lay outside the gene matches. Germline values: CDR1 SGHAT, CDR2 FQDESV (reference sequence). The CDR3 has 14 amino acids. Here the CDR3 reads CASSLRDRAYEQYF. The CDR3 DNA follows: TGTGCCAGCAGCTTACGGGACAGAGCCTACGAGCAGTACTTC.

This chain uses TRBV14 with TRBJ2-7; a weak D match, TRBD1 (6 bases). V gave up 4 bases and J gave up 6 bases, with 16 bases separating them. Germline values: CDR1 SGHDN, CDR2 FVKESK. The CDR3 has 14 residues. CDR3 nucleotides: TGTGCCAGCAGCCTGAGACAGGAAGGGGGCGAGCAGTACTTC. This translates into CASSLRQEGGEQYF.

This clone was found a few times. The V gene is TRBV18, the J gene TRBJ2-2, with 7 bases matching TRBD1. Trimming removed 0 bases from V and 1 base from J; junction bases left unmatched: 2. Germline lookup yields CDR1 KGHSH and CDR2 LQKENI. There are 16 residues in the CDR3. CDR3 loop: CASSPPGQWNTGELFF. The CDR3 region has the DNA TGTGCCAGCTCACCACCGGGACAGTGGAACACCGGGGAGCTGTTTTTT.

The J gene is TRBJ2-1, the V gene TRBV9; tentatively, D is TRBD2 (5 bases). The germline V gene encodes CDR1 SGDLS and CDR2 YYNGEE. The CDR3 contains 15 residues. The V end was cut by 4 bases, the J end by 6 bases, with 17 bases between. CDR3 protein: CASSQIGGSFNEQFF. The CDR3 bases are TGTGCCAGCAGCCAAATTGGTGGGAGTTTCAATGAGCAGTTCTTC.

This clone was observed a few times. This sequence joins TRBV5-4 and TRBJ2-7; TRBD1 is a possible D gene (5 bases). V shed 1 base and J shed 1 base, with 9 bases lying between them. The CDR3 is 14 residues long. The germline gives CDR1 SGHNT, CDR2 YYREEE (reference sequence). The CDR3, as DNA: TGTGCCAGCAGCTTGTACAGGAATTCCTACGAGCAGTACTTC. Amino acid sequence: CASSLYRNSYEQYF.

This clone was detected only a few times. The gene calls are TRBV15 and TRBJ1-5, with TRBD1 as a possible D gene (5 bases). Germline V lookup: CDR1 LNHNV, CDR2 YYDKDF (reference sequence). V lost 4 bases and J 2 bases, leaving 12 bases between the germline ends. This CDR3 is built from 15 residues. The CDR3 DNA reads TGTGCCACCAGCAAACAGGCGGACGGCAATCAGCCCCAGCATTTT. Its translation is CATSKQADGNQPQHF. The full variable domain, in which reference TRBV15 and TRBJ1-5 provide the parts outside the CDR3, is DAMVIQNPRYQVTQFGKPVTLSCSQTLNHNVMYWYQQKSSQAPKLLFHYYDKDFNNEADTPDNFQSRRPNTSFCFLDIRSPGLGDTAMYLCATSKQADGNQPQHFGDGTRLSIL.

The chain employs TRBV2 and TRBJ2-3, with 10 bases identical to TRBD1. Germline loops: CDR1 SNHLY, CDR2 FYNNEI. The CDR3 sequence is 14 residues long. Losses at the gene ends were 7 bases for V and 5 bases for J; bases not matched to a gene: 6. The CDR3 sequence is CASTKGQGKDTQYF. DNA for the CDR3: TGTGCCAGCACCAAGGGACAGGGGAAAGATACGCAGTATTTT.

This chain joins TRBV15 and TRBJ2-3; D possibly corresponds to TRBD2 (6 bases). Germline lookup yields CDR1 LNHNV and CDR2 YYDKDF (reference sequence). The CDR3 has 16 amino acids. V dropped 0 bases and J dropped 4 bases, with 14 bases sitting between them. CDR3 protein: CATSRDSGSESDTQYF. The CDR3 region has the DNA TGTGCCACCAGCAGAGATTCCGGGAGTGAGTCAGATACGCAGTATTTT.

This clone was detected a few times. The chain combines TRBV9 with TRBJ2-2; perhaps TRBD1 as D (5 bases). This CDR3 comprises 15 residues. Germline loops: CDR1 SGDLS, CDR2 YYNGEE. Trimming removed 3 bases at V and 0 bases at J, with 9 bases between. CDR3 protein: CASSGTFANTGELFF. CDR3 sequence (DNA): TGTGCCAGCAGCGGGACATTCGCGAACACCGGGGAGCTGTTTTTT.

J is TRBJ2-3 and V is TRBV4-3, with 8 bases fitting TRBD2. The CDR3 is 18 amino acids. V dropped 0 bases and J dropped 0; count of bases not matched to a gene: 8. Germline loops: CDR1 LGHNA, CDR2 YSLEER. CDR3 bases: TGCGCCAGCAGCCAAGACTTACCGCGACTAGCGAGCACAGATACGCAGTATTTT. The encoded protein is CASSQDLPRLASTDTQYF.

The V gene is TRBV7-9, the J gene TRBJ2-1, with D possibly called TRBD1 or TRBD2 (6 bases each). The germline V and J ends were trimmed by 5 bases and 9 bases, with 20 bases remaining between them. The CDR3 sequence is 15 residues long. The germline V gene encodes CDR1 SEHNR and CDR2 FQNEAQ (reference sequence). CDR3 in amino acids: CASSERQALGGEQFF. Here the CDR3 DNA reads TGTGCCAGCAGCGAACGACAGGCTCTGGGGGGTGAGCAGTTCTTC.

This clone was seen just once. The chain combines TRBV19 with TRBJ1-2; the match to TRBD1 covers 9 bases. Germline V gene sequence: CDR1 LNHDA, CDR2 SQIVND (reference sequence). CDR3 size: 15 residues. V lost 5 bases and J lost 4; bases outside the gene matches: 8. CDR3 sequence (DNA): TGTGCCAGTAGTGATACAGGGGGCCAGGGCTATGGCTACACCTTC. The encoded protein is CASSDTGGQGYGYTF.

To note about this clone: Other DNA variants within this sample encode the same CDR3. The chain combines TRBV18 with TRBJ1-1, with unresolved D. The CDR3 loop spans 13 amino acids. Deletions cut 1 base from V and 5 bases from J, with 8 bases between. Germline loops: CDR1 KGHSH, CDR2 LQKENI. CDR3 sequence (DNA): TGTGCCAGCTCACCACTGGGTAGGACTGAAGCTTTCTTT. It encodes CASSPLGRTEAFF.

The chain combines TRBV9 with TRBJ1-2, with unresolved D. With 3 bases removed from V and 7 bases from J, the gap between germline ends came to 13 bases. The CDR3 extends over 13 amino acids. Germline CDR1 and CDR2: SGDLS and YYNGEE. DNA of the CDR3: TGTGCCAGCAGCGCAGAGGCAGGTTTTGGCTACACCTTC. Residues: CASSAEAGFGYTF. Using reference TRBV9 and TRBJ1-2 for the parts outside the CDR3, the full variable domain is DSGVTQTPKHLITATGQRVTLRCSPRSGDLSVYWYQQSLDQGLQFLIQYYNGEERAKGNILERFSAQQFPDLHSELNLSSLELGDSALYFCASSAEAGFGYTFGSGTRLTVV.

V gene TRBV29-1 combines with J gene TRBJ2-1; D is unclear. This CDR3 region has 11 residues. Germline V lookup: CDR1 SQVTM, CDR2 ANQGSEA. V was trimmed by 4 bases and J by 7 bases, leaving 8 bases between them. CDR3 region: CSVALGNEQFF. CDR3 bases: TGCAGCGTTGCTCTGGGAAATGAGCAGTTCTTC.

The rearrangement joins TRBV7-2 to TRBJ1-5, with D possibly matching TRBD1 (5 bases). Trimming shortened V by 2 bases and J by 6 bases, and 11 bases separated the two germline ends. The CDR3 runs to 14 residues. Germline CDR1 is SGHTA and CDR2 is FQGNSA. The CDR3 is CASSLQGGGQPQHF. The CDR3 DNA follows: TGTGCCAGCAGCTTACAGGGAGGAGGTCAGCCCCAGCATTTT.

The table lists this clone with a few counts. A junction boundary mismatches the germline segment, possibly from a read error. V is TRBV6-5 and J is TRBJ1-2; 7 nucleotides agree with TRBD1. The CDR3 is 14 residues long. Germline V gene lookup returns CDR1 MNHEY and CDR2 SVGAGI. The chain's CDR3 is CASSPQGGNDGYTF. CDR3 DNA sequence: TGTGCCAGCAGCCCGCAGGGGGGTAACGATGGCTACACCTTC.

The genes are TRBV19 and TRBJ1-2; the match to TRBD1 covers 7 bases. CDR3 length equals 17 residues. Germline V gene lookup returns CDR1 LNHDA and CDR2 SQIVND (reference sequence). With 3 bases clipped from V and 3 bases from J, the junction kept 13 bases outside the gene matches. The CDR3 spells CASSILQGKKSDYGYTF. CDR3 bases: TGTGCCAGTAGTATTCTACAGGGGAAAAAGAGTGACTATGGCTACACCTTC.

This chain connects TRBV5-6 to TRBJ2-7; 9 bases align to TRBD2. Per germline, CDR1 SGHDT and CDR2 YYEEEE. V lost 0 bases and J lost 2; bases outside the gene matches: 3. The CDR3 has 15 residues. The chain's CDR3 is CASSLGLAATYEQYF. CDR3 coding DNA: TGTGCCAGCAGCTTGGGACTAGCGGCAACCTACGAGCAGTACTTC.

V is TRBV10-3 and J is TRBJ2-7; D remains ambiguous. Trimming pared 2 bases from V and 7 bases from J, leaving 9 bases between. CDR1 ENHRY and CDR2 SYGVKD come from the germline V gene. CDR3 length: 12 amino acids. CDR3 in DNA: TGTGCCATCAGTGAGGAATTAGGGGAGCAGTACTTC. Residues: CAISEELGEQYF.

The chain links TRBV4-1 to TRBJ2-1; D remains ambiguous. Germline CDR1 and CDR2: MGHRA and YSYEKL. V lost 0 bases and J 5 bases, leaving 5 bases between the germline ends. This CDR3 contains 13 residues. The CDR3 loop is CASSQDMNNEQFF. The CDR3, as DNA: TGCGCCAGCAGCCAAGATATGAACAATGAGCAGTTCTTC.